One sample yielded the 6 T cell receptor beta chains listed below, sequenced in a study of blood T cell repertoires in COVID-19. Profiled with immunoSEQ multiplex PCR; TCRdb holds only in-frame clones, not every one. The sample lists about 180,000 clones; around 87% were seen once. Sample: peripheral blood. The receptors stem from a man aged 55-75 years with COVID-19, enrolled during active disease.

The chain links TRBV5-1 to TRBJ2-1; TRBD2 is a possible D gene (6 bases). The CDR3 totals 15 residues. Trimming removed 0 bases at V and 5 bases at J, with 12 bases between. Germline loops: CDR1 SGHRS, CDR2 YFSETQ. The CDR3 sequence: CASSLVGSGNNEQFF. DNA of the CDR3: TGCGCCAGCAGCTTGGTCGGTAGCGGTAACAATGAGCAGTTCTTC.

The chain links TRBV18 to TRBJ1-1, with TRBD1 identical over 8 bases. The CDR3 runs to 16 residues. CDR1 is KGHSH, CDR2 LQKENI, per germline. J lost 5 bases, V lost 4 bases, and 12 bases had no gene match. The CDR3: CASSQDDRGRYTEAFF. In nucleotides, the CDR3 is TGTGCCAGCTCACAAGACGACAGGGGACGTTATACTGAAGCTTTCTTT.

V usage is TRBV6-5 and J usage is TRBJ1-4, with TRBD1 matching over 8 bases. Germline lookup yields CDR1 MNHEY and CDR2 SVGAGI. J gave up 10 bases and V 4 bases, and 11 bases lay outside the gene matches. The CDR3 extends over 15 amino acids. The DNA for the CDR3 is TGTGCCAGCAGTTGGGGCCTAGGACAGGGCGGAAAACTGTTTTTT. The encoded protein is CASSWGLGQGGKLFF.

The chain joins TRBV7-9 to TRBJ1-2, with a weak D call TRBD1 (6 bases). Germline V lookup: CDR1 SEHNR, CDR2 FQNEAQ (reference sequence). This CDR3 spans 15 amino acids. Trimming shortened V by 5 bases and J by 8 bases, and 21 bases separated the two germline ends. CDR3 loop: CASSPRGFTGSGYTF. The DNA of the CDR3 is TGTGCCAGCAGCCCAAGGGGGTTTACAGGTTCGGGCTACACCTTC.

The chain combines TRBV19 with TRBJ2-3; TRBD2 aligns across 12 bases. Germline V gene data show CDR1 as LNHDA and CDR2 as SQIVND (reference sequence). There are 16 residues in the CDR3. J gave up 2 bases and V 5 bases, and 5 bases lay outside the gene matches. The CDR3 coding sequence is TGTGCCAGTAGTCGTGGACTAGCGGGGACCACAGATACGCAGTATTTT. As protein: CASSRGLAGTTDTQYF.

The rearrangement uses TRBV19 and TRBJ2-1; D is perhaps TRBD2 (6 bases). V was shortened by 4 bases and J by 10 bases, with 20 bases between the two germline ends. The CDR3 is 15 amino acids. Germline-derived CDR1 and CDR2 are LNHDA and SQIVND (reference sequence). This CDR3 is CASSTGSIAADEQFF. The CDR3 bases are TGTGCCAGTAGTACAGGGTCAATAGCGGCAGACGAGCAGTTCTTC. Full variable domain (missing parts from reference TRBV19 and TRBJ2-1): DGGITQSPKYLFRKEGQNVTLSCEQNLNHDAMYWYRQDPGQGLRLIYYSQIVNDFQKGDIAEGYSVSREKKESFPLTVTSAQKNPTAFYLCASSTGSIAADEQFFGPGTRLTVL.